The clone carrying this T cell receptor beta chain was picked up one time. Other DNA sequences in the sample encode the same CDR3. Repertoires were generated with immunoSEQ multiplex PCR, while TCRdb's copy carries only in-frame clones and drops some. Found here are millions of clones, just over 90% of them singletons; the top ten hold around 0.15%. This sample was taken from a study of shared clonotypes between healthy human individuals. Germline V gene lookup returns CDR1 SGHRS and CDR2 YFSETQ. Trimming took 4 bases from V and 3 from J; bases not matched to a gene: 7. The CDR3 length is 15 residues.

The clonotype was recovered from a man aged 18-30 years in good health. The chain recombines TRBV5-1 with TRBJ2-7, with 10 bases lining up with TRBD1. The sample comprised naive CD4+ T cells sorted from blood. The subset was: CD45RA+ positively selected. The CDR3 protein is CASSLGTGVSYEQYF. The CDR3 nucleotides are TGCGCCAGCAGCCTCGGGACAGGGGTTAGCTACGAGCAGTACTTC. The variable domain in full, with the rest retrieved from reference TRBV5-1 and TRBJ2-7, is KAGVTQTPRYLIKTRGQQVTLSCSPISGHRSVSWYQQTPGQGLQFLFEYFSETQRNKGNFPGRFSGRQFSNSRSEMNVSTLELGDSALYLCASSLGTGVSYEQYFGPGTRLTVT.